These 6 T cell receptor beta chains were sequenced from one sample in a study of blood T cell repertoires in COVID-19 (dated by TCRdb to the early 2020s). The library was built by means of the immunoSEQ multiplex PCR assay. The clones in this table, taken by TCRdb from immuneACCESS, are in-frame only. Not every clone is retained; where verified, under half of the shortfall comes from an unresolved V gene, and the cause of the rest is unknown. This sample comprises under 150,000 clones, roughly 90% of them detected only once. The top ten constitute 1% to 1.5% of the sample. The material sequenced was PBMCs or T cells enriched from blood (not recorded which). All receptors derive from a woman aged 25 to 39 with acute COVID-19.

This clone was counted between two and nine times. The chain recombines TRBV6-1 with TRBJ2-3, with TRBD2 matching 8 bases. This CDR3 has 15 residues. Trimming took 2 bases from V and 4 from J; bases not matched to a gene: 5. The germline V gene has CDR1 MNHNS and CDR2 SASEGT. This chain's CDR3 is CASSERAGAADTQYF. In nucleotides, the CDR3 is TGTGCCAGCAGTGAAAGAGCGGGAGCAGCAGATACGCAGTATTTT.

The chain recombines TRBV4-1 with TRBJ2-1; TRBD2 aligns across 10 bases. The germline V gene encodes CDR1 MGHRA and CDR2 YSYEKL. Germline trimming cut 1 base from V and 6 bases from J; bases unmatched to any gene: 6. The CDR3 contains 16 residues. This CDR3 reads CASSQAGLAGVNEQFF. DNA for the CDR3: TGCGCCAGCAGCCAAGCCGGGCTAGCGGGAGTCAATGAGCAGTTCTTC.

In this sample, this clone turned up once. The J gene is TRBJ1-2, the V gene TRBV7-2, with D perhaps TRBD1 (5 bases). The germline gives CDR1 SGHTA, CDR2 FQGNSA. The CDR3 runs to 11 residues. V shed 9 bases and J shed 6 bases, with 11 bases lying between them. CDR3 sequence (DNA): TGTGCCAGGGGGGGGTTAGATGGCTACACCTTC. Translating gives CARGGLDGYTF.

The chain combines TRBV10-3 with TRBJ1-6; 7 bases line up with TRBD1. The CDR3 covers 14 residues. The junction had 3 bases not matched to a gene; V was cut back by 3 bases and J by 7 bases. Germline values: CDR1 ENHRY, CDR2 SYGVKD. CDR3 nucleotides: TGTGCCATCAGTGATGCAGGGGGGAATTCACCCCTCCACTTT. This gives the protein CAISDAGGNSPLHF.

This chain joins TRBV15 and TRBJ1-5; no clear D. V was cut by 4 bases and J by 3 bases, with 10 bases left in between. The CDR3 runs to 14 residues. The germline V gene encodes CDR1 LNHNV and CDR2 YYDKDF (reference sequence). CDR3 protein: CATSKPGNNQPQHF. As DNA, the CDR3 is TGTGCCACCAGCAAACCGGGGAACAATCAGCCCCAGCATTTT.

The genes are TRBV27 and TRBJ2-1; D is unresolved. This CDR3 has 14 residues. Germline CDR1 and CDR2: MNHEY and SMNVEV (reference sequence). Trimming took off 6 bases at V and 0 bases at J, with 9 bases between the two ends. The CDR3 loop reads CASRVLSSYNEQFF. CDR3 nucleotides: TGTGCCAGCAGGGTCTTGAGCTCCTACAATGAGCAGTTCTTC.